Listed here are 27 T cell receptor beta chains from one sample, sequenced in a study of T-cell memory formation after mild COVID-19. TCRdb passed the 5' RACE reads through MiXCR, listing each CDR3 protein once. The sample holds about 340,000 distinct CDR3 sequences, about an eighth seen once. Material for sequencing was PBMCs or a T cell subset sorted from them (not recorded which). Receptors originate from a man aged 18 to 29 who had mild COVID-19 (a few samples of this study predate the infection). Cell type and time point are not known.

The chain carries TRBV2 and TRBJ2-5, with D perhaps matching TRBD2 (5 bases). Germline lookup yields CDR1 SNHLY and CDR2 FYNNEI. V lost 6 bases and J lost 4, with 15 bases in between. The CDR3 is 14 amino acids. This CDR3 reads CASRGRGSLETQYF. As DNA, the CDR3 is TGTGCCAGCAGGGGGAGAGGGTCCCTAGAGACCCAGTACTTC.

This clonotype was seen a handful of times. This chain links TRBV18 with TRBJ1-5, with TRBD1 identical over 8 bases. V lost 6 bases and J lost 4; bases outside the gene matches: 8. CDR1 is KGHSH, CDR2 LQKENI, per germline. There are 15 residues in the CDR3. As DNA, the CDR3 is TGTGCCAGCTCCGCCGGGACAGGAGGTAATCAGCCCCAGCATTTT. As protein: CASSAGTGGNQPQHF.

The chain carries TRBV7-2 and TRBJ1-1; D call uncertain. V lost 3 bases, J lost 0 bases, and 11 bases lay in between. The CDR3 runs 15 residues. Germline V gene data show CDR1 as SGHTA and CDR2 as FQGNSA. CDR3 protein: CASSFRGELNTEAFF. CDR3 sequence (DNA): TGTGCCAGCAGCTTCAGAGGAGAACTGAACACTGAAGCTTTCTTT.

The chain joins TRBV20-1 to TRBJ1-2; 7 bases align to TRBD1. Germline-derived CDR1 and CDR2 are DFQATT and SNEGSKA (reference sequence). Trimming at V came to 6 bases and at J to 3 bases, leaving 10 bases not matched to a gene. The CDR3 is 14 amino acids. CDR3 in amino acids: CSAIIQGIHYGYTF. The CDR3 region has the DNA TGCAGTGCCATCATACAGGGGATTCACTATGGCTACACCTTC.

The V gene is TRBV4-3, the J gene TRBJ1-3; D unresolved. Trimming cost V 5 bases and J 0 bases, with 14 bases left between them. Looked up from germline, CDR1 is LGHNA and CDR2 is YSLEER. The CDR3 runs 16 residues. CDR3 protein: CASSDTNMASGNTIYF. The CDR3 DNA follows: TGCGCCAGCAGCGACACGAATATGGCCTCTGGAAACACCATATATTTT.

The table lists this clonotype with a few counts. The CDR3 region is CASSLHSRHEQFF. In DNA, the CDR3 is TGTGCCAGCAGTTTGCACAGCCGGCATGAGCAGTTCTTC. The genes are TRBV12-3 or TRBV12-4 and TRBJ2-1; D is unclear. V dropped 3 bases and J dropped 8 bases, with 11 bases sitting between them. The CDR3 length is 13 residues.

CDR3 amino acids: CASSLMTSSDEQYV. CDR3 DNA sequence: TGTGCCAGCAGCTTAATGACTTCGAGTGACGAGCAGTACGTC. This chain joins TRBV7-9 and TRBJ2-7; D gene uncertain. The CDR3 loop spans 14 amino acids. Trimming left V 2 bases short and J 5 bases short, with 13 bases between. Germline CDR1 SEHNR, CDR2 FQNEAQ (reference sequence).

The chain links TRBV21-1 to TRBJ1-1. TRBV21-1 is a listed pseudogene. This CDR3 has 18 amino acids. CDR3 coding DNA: TGTGCCAGCAGCAAAGCTCTTACAGCAACTCAGCTGAACACTGAAGCTTTCTTT. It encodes CASSKALTATQLNTEAFF.

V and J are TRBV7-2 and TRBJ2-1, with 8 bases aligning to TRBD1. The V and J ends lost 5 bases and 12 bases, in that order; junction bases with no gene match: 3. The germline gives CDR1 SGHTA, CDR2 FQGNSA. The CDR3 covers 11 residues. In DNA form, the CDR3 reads TGTGCCAGCAGCCTAGACAGGGGGCAGTTCTTC. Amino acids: CASSLDRGQFF.

The DNA for the CDR3 is TGCAGTGCTGGACTAGCGGGGGGGGCCACAGATACGCAGTATTTT. Its translation: CSAGLAGGATDTQYF. V and J are TRBV20-1 and TRBJ2-3, with 15 bases fitting TRBD2. CDR1 is DFQATT and CDR2 is SNEGSKA in the germline V gene (reference sequence). CDR3 length: 15 residues. Unmatched junction bases numbered 2, after V lost 5 bases and J lost 2 bases.

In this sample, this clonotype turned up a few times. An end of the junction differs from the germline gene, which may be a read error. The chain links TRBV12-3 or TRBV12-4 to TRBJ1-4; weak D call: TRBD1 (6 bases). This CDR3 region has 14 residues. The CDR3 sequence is CASSLQGTSEKLFF. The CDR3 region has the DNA TGTGCCAGCAGCTTACAGGGAACTAGTGAAAAACTGTTTTTT.

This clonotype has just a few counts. The CDR3 nucleotides read TGTGCCAGCCCGGGACAGTACACCAATGAGCAGTTCTTC. This translates into CASPGQYTNEQFF. This sequence joins TRBV6-1 and TRBJ2-1; TRBD1 matches at 7 bases. Unmatched junction bases numbered 7, after V lost 8 bases and J lost 6 bases. Germline V gives CDR1 MNHNS, CDR2 SASEGT. The CDR3 runs to 13 residues.

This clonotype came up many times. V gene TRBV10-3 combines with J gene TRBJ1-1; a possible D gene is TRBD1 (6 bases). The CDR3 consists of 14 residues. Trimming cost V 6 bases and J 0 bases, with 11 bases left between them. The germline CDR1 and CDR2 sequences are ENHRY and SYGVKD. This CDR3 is CAIREQGLNTEAFF. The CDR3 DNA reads TGTGCCATCAGAGAACAGGGCCTGAACACTGAAGCTTTCTTT.

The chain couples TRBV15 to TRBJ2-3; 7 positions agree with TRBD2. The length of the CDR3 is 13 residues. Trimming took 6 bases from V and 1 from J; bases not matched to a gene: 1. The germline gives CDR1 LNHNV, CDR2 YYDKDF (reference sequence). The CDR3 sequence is CATRAGGTDTQYF. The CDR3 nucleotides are TGTGCCACCAGGGCGGGGGGCACAGATACGCAGTATTTT.

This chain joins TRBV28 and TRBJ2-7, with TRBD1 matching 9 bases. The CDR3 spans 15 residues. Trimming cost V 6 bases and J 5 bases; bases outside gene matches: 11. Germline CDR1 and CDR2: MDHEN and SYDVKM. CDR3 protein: CASSPALGTGNEQYV. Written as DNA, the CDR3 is TGTGCCAGCAGCCCCGCCCTCGGGACAGGGAACGAGCAGTACGTC.

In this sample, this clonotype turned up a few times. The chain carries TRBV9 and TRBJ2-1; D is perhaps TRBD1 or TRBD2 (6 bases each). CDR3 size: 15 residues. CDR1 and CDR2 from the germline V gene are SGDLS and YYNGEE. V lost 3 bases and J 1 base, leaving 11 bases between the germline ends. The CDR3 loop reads CASSEGGVSYNEQFF. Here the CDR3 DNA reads TGTGCCAGCAGCGAGGGGGGTGTGTCCTACAATGAGCAGTTCTTC.

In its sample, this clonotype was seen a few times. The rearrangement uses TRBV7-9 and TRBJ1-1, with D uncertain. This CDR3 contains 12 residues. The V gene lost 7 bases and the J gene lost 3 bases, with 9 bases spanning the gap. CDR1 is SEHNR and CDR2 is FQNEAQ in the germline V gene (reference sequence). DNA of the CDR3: TGTGCCAGCAAGTCGGCATACACTGAAGCTTTCTTT. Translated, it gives CASKSAYTEAFF. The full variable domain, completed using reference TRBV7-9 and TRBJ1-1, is DTGVSQNPRHKITKRGQNVTFRCDPISEHNRLYWYRQTLGQGPEFLTYFQNEAQLEKSRLLSDRFSAERPKGSFSTLEIQRTEQGDSAMYLCASKSAYTEAFFGQGTRLTVV.

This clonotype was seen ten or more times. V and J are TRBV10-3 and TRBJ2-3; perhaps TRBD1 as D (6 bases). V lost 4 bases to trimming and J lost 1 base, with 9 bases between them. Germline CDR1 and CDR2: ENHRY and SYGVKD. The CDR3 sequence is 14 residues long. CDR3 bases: TGTGCCATCAGTGTGGGGGCCGGCACAGATACGCAGTATTTT. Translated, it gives CAISVGAGTDTQYF.

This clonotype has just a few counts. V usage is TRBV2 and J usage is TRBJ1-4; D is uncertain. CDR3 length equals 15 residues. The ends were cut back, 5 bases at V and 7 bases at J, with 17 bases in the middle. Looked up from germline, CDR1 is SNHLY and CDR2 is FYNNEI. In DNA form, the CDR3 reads TGTGCCAGCAGTTCTACCACAACCTTTTTTGAAAAACTGTTTTTT. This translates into CASSSTTTFFEKLFF.

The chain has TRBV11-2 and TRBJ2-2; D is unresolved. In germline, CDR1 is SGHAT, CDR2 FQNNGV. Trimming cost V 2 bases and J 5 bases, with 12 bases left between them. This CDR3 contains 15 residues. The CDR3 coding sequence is TGTGCCAGCAGCTTAAGGGCTAGTGAGACCGGGGAGCTGTTTTTT. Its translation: CASSLRASETGELFF.

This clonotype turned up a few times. In DNA, the CDR3 is TGTGCCAGCAGCCACTCCCGGGGTGCTAATGAAAAACTGTTTTTT. Translation: CASSHSRGANEKLFF. V gene TRBV11-1 combines with J gene TRBJ1-4; the D is unclear. CDR1 and CDR2 (germline): SGHAT, FQDESV (reference sequence). The V end was cut by 5 bases, the J end by 3 bases, with 13 bases between. This CDR3 comprises 15 residues.

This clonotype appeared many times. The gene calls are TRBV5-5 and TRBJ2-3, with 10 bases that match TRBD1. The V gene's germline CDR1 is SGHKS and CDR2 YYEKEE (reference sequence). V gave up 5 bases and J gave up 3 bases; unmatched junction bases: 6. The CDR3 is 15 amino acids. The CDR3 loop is CASSSPGQGTDTQYF. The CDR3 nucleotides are TGTGCCAGCAGTTCGCCGGGACAGGGGACAGATACGCAGTATTTT. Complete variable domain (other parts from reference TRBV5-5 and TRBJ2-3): DAGVTQSPTHLIKTRGQQVTLRCSPISGHKSVSWYQQVLGQGPQFIFQYYEKEERGRGNFPDRFSARQFPNYSSELNVNALLLGDSALYLCASSSPGQGTDTQYFGPGTRLTVL.

The CDR3 is CASSYRTGANYGYTF. In DNA, the CDR3 is TGTGCCAGCAGTTACAGGACAGGGGCCAACTATGGCTACACCTTC. The V gene is TRBV6-5, the J gene TRBJ1-2, with 9 bases matching TRBD1. The CDR3 has 15 residues. Germline CDR1 MNHEY, CDR2 SVGAGI. V shed 2 bases, J shed 2 bases, and the junction held 3 bases outside the gene matches.

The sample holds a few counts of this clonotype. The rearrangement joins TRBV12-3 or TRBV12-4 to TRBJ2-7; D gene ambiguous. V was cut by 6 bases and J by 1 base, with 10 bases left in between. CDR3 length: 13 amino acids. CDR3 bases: TGTGCCAGCAGCCCACCTAAGTCCTACGAGCAGTACGTC. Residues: CASSPPKSYEQYV.

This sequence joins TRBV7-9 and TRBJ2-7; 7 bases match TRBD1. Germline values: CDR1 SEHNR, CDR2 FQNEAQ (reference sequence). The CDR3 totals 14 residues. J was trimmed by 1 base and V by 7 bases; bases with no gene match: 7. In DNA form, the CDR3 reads TGTGCCAGCACCAGGACAGGCAATTCCTACGAGCAGTACTTC. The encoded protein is CASTRTGNSYEQYF.

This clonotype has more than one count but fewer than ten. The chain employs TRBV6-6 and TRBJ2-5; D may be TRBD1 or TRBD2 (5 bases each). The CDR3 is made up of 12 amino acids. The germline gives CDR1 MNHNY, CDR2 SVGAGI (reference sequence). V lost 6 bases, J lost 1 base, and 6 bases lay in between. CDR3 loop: CASSGAQETQYF. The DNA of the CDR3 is TGTGCCAGCAGCGGGGCCCAAGAGACCCAGTACTTC.

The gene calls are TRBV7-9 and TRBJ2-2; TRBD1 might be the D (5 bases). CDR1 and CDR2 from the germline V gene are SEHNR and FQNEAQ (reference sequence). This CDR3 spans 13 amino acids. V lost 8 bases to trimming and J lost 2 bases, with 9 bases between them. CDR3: CASLDRNTGELFF. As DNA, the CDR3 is TGTGCCAGCCTTGACAGAAACACCGGGGAGCTGTTTTTT.